This T cell receptor (beta chain) was found in a study of blood T cell repertoires in COVID-19 (dated by TCRdb to the early 2020s). Broadly, across the study: The collaborator samples originated in the United States, Italy and Spain and spanned the acute and convalescent phases of COVID-19. The prospective study material was composed of cDNA or gDNA derived from T cells, B-cell-depleted T cells, or PBMCs. Deeply sampled blood TCRbeta repertoires from subjects exposed to, actively infected with, or recovered from COVID-19 were included in the dataset. The repertoires were made available in a free public database intended to serve as a resource for research on the immune response to SARS-CoV-2. The samples were drawn from two sources: the first 160 participants of the ongoing ImmuneRACE study, and fewer than 1,500 subjects contributed by 6 global collaborators. The sample metadata nearly always contained a de-identified subject ID, COVID-19 status, age in years and sex. HLA class I and class II types, where available, came from metadata supplied by the sample provider rather than from assay-based typing.

Whole blood was collected in K2EDTA tubes by collaborating institutions according to the institutions' own protocols. For TCRbeta analysis, collaborators shipped samples as frozen whole blood, isolated PBMCs, or DNA extracted from either of those sample types. The immunoSEQ Assay, a bias-controlled multiplex PCR, was used to amplify TCRbeta CDR3 regions from genomic DNA. In the original analysis: The number of nucleated cells in each sample was estimated from the amplification of reference gene primers within the assay. To quantify the absolute abundance of each unique TCRbeta CDR3 rearrangement, sequence reads were collapsed and filtered. For each sample, productive Simpson clonality was calculated as the square root of Simpson's diversity index over productive rearrangements. Held by TCRdb, this immuneACCESS table contains in-frame sequences only and omits some clones. Under half of the omission traces to an unresolved V gene where checked; the cause of the rest is unknown. V, J and clone size were drawn from that table, and D and trimming were deduced from the DNA. Recorded for this sample are 150,000 to 170,000 clones; approximately 80% of them occurred a single time. 25% to 30% of the sample is taken by the ten largest.

Study-wide findings and limitations: The amount of clinical and demographic metadata varied by source and participant and was provided uncurated.

This clone was counted a single time. Its antigen is still unknown. Qualities for individual bases were not recorded, and no much larger clone is one base off. Spanning cysteine to phenylalanine, the CDR3 consists of 16 amino acids. Left in the record is the CDR3 DNA by itself, 48 bases read in frame from the first base. V loses 0 bases of germline sequence and J loses 0 bases, and the interval between the two ends is 8 bases. CDR1 and CDR2 are read off the germline V gene as ENHRY and SYGVKD. The chain uses TRBV10-3 and TRBJ1-4; no D gene is confidently identified. The sample comprised peripheral blood. The receptor comes from a woman aged 55-75 years with acute or convalescent COVID-19. The base sequence is TGTGCCATCAGTGAGTCGGAAGGAGCAACTAATGAAAAACTGTTTTTT. Its amino acids are CAISESEGATNEKLFF.